Following are 31 T cell receptor beta chains from one sample sequenced in a study of OX40 agonist ivuxolimab in advanced cancers. Assay: immunoSEQ multiplex PCR; the TCRdb copy retains only in-frame clones and omits some. This sample yields approximately 58,000 clones, of which approximately 91% are seen a single time; about 0.71% belongs to the top ten. The source material was CD4+ or CD8+ T cells sorted from blood, sampled in a trial of the OX40 agonist ivuxolimab. Receptors originate from an adult with an advanced solid tumor such as melanoma, head and neck, liver or kidney cancer.

V is TRBV7-2 and J is TRBJ2-3; D may be TRBD2 (5 bases). The CDR3 totals 17 residues. Trimming removed 0 bases at V and 0 bases at J, with 13 bases between. CDR1 and CDR2 from the germline V gene are SGHTA and FQGNSA. CDR3 DNA sequence: TGTGCCAGCAGCTTAGCTTCTGGCGGGCTTAGCACAGATACGCAGTATTTT. Protein: CASSLASGGLSTDTQYF.

This chain joins TRBV5-6 and TRBJ2-1; TRBD2 matches 7 bases. This CDR3 contains 15 residues. V shed 5 bases, J shed 9 bases, and the junction held 14 bases outside the gene matches. Germline assignment: CDR1 SGHDT and CDR2 YYEEEE. CDR3 bases: TGTGCCAGCAGTCACCTCACCCGGGGGGTAGGTGAGCAGTTCTTC. Amino acid sequence: CASSHLTRGVGEQFF.

CDR3 protein: CASSLRGSYEQYF. The CDR3 coding sequence is TGTGCCAGCAGTCTCCGGGGGAGCTACGAGCAGTACTTC. This chain uses TRBV27 with TRBJ2-7, with D maybe TRBD2 (6 bases). The CDR3 totals 13 residues. Trimming took 5 bases from V and 3 from J, leaving 11 bases between them. Germline V CDR1 and CDR2: MNHEY, SMNVEV (reference sequence).

The chain joins TRBV4-2 to TRBJ2-7, with D possibly being TRBD1 (8 bases). V lost 6 bases to trimming and J lost 1 base, with 19 bases between them. Germline loops: CDR1 LGHNA, CDR2 YNFKEQ. This CDR3 spans 16 amino acids. CDR3 loop: CASRLQGAGDSYEQYF. CDR3 DNA: TGTGCCAGCAGACTCCAGGGGGCGGGAGATTCCTACGAGCAGTACTTC.

This chain joins TRBV7-8 and TRBJ2-1; no clear D. This CDR3 is 12 amino acids long. V lost 4 bases and J 8 bases, leaving 9 bases between the germline ends. Per germline, CDR1 SGHVS and CDR2 FQNEAQ. CDR3 sequence (DNA): TGTGCCAGCAGCTCCGTCGGCGATGAGCAGTTCTTC. This translates into CASSSVGDEQFF.

This clone was observed a handful of times. This chain uses TRBV15 with TRBJ1-5; 7 nucleotides align to TRBD1. Germline V gene data show CDR1 as LNHNV and CDR2 as YYDKDF (reference sequence). The J segment lost 16 bases and the V segment lost 4 bases, leaving 7 bases of the junction unmatched. The CDR3 length is 11 residues. The DNA for the CDR3 is TGTGCCACCAGCAACCGGGACAGCCAACATTTT. Amino acids: CATSNRDSQHF. Together with reference TRBV15 and TRBJ1-5, the CDR3 gives the full variable domain: DAMVIQNPRYQVTQFGKPVTLSCSQTLNHNVMYWYQQKSSQAPKLLFHYYDKDFNNEADTPDNFQSRRPNTSFCFLDIRSPGLGDTAMYLCATSNRDSQHFGDGTRLSIL.

The genes are TRBV7-2 and TRBJ2-7, with D tentatively TRBD1 (5 bases). In germline, CDR1 is SGHTA, CDR2 FQGNSA. The V end was cut by 2 bases, the J end by 2 bases, with 13 bases between. This CDR3 is built from 15 residues. In nucleotides, the CDR3 is TGTGCCAGCAGCTTATATGGGCAGGGTCCCTACGAGCAGTACTTC. It yields the protein CASSLYGQGPYEQYF.

This chain uses TRBV5-4 with TRBJ1-1; D unresolved. The V gene's germline CDR1 is SGHNT and CDR2 YYREEE (reference sequence). The CDR3 totals 13 residues. Trimming took off 2 bases at V and 1 base at J, with 6 bases between the two ends. As DNA, the CDR3 is TGTGCCAGCAGCTTTTCCCCGAACACTGAAGCTTTCTTT. Protein sequence: CASSFSPNTEAFF.

V gene TRBV5-4 combines with J gene TRBJ1-5, with D possibly TRBD1 on 6 matching bases. The V gene lost 3 bases and the J gene lost 3 bases, with 10 bases spanning the gap. Germline CDR1 and CDR2: SGHNT and YYREEE (reference sequence). CDR3 length: 14 residues. The CDR3 is CASSSGQHNQPQHF. In nucleotides, the CDR3 is TGTGCCAGCAGCTCCGGACAGCACAATCAGCCCCAGCATTTT.

This chain joins TRBV4-2 and TRBJ2-2; 8 nucleotides match TRBD2. CDR3 length equals 13 residues. V shed 4 bases and J 7 bases; nucleotides not matched to a gene: 2. Germline V gives CDR1 LGHNA, CDR2 YNFKEQ. The CDR3 loop reads CASSLRGGGELFF. CDR3 sequence (DNA): TGTGCCAGCAGCCTCCGGGGGGGCGGGGAGCTGTTTTTT.

This chain joins TRBV9 and TRBJ1-2; 7 bases fit TRBD1. The trim removed 4 bases at V and 4 bases at J, leaving 10 bases unmatched. CDR1 and CDR2 (germline): SGDLS, YYNGEE. This CDR3 contains 15 residues. The CDR3 coding sequence is TGTGCCAGCAGCCCCCGAGAGGCAGGGGGCTATGGCTACACCTTC. Amino acid sequence: CASSPREAGGYGYTF.

In this sample, this clone turned up once. This chain uses TRBV4-3 with TRBJ2-7; a possible D gene is TRBD2 (6 bases). This CDR3 is 13 amino acids long. The ends were cut back, 1 base at V and 6 bases at J, with 10 bases in the middle. Germline V gene sequence: CDR1 LGHNA, CDR2 YSLEER. CDR3 coding DNA: TGCGCCAGCAGCCAAGTCGTCGGGGGCGAGCAGTACTTC. It encodes CASSQVVGGEQYF.

The V call is TRBV18, the J call TRBJ2-5, with D maybe TRBD1 (5 bases). V lost 2 bases and J 5 bases, leaving 15 bases between the germline ends. CDR3 length equals 15 residues. CDR1 is KGHSH, CDR2 LQKENI, per germline. CDR3 nucleotide sequence: TGTGCCAGCTCACCAAAATGGCAGGGATCGGAGACCCAGTACTTC. Its translation: CASSPKWQGSETQYF.

This sequence joins TRBV6-5 and TRBJ2-5; 7 bases align to TRBD2. V dropped 6 bases and J dropped 1; count of bases not matched to a gene: 5. Germline CDR1 reads MNHEY; CDR2 reads SVGAGI. The CDR3 loop spans 14 amino acids. The CDR3 is CASRPLAAQETQYF. The CDR3, as DNA: TGTGCCAGCAGACCTCTAGCGGCCCAAGAGACCCAGTACTTC.

The chain combines TRBV30 with TRBJ1-5, with TRBD1 as a possible D gene (6 bases). The length of the CDR3 is 18 residues. Germline lookup yields CDR1 GTSNPN and CDR2 SVGIG (reference sequence). Trimming shortened V by 2 bases and J by 7 bases, and 27 bases separated the two germline ends. CDR3 in amino acids: CAWSRLPTGPRGGQPQHF. The CDR3 DNA follows: TGTGCCTGGAGTCGTCTCCCGACAGGCCCTAGAGGAGGGCAGCCCCAGCATTTT.

This chain connects TRBV6-5 to TRBJ1-5; a possible D gene is TRBD1 (6 bases). The CDR3 spans 12 residues. Deletions cut 5 bases from V and 4 bases from J, with 6 bases between. Germline V gives CDR1 MNHEY, CDR2 SVGAGI. The CDR3 region has the DNA TGTGCCAGCAGTACAGGGAATCAGCCCCAGCATTTT. It yields the protein CASSTGNQPQHF.

The J gene is TRBJ2-2, the V gene TRBV28, with D possibly being TRBD2 (6 bases). Between the trimmed V and J ends, which lost 3 bases and 1 base, there was a span of 15 bases. CDR3 length: 17 residues. CDR1 and CDR2 (germline): MDHEN, SYDVKM. CDR3 nucleotides: TGTGCCAGCAGTTTGCCCCGGGGTAGCGGGAACACCGGGGAGCTGTTTTTT. It is translated as CASSLPRGSGNTGELFF.

The genes are TRBV9 and TRBJ2-1; D not resolved. V was clipped by 7 bases and J by 0 bases, with 8 bases between them. Germline V gives CDR1 SGDLS, CDR2 YYNGEE. The CDR3 loop spans 13 amino acids. CDR3 sequence reads: CASQDGSYNEQFF. The CDR3, as DNA: TGTGCCAGCCAGGACGGCTCCTACAATGAGCAGTTCTTC.

Only a few counts were recorded for this clone. This chain uses TRBV6-5 with TRBJ2-1; D remains ambiguous. CDR3 length equals 13 residues. The germline CDR1 and CDR2 sequences are MNHEY and SVGAGI. Trimming shortened V by 2 bases and J by 4 bases, and 6 bases separated the two germline ends. The CDR3 DNA sequence: TGTGCCAGCAGTTACAGAACATACAATGAGCAGTTCTTC. It encodes CASSYRTYNEQFF.

The sample holds one count of this clone. In nucleotides, the CDR3 is TGTGCCAGCAGCTTAAGTCTCAGCTCCTACAATGAGCAGTTCTTC. Translation gives CASSLSLSSYNEQFF. This sequence joins TRBV7-3 and TRBJ2-1; no clear D gene. Germline assignment: CDR1 SGHTA and CDR2 FQGTGA. V lost 1 base and J lost 0, with 7 bases in between. There are 15 residues in the CDR3.

The chain carries TRBV28 and TRBJ1-3; maybe TRBD1 (6 bases). Per the germline V gene, CDR1 is MDHEN and CDR2 is SYDVKM. The CDR3 totals 14 residues. The V end lost 8 bases, the J end lost 4 bases, and 15 bases lay between the germline ends. For the CDR3, the DNA is TGTGCCAGCGCACGGGGGCTGGAAGGAAACACCATATATTTT. It encodes CASARGLEGNTIYF.

This clone came up a few times. The chain couples TRBV7-9 to TRBJ2-1; 8 positions agree with TRBD2. V dropped 4 bases and J dropped 6; count of bases not matched to a gene: 8. CDR1 is SEHNR and CDR2 is FQNEAQ in the germline V gene (reference sequence). This CDR3 region has 15 residues. DNA of the CDR3: TGTGCCAGCAGCTCGGGAGGCGGGAGGAGCAATGAGCAGTTCTTC. This codes for CASSSGGGRSNEQFF.

The chain links TRBV5-8 to TRBJ2-3, with D hard to call. Germline V gene lookup returns CDR1 SGHTS and CDR2 YDEGEE. This CDR3 contains 14 residues. Trimming cost V 4 bases and J 2 bases, with 11 bases left between them. The CDR3 reads CASSPGYATDTQYF. In DNA, the CDR3 is TGTGCCAGCAGCCCCGGCTACGCCACAGATACGCAGTATTTT.

This clone was counted once. The chain is built from TRBV10-3 and TRBJ2-3, with a weak D call TRBD2 (7 bases). This CDR3 is built from 13 residues. Germline lookup yields CDR1 ENHRY and CDR2 SYGVKD. V was shortened by 11 bases and J by 5 bases, with 17 bases between the two germline ends. The CDR3 nucleotides are TGTGCCTCCTGCCGGGGGGCAGAAGATACGCAGTATTTT. Protein product: CASCRGAEDTQYF.

The V call is TRBV7-2, the J call TRBJ2-2; perhaps TRBD2 as D (7 bases). The germline V and J ends were trimmed by 8 bases and 1 base, with 14 bases remaining between them. Germline CDR1 and CDR2: SGHTA and FQGNSA. This CDR3 is built from 15 residues. The DNA for the CDR3 is TGTGCCAGCGCTGGGGGCGGGAGGAACACCGGGGAGCTGTTTTTT. This codes for CASAGGGRNTGELFF.

The gene calls are TRBV7-2 and TRBJ2-5, with TRBD2 as a possible D gene (7 bases). Germline CDR1 is SGHTA and CDR2 is FQGNSA. The CDR3 has 16 amino acids. Trimming stripped 2 bases from V and 5 bases from J, with 18 bases between. In nucleotides, the CDR3 is TGTGCCAGCAGCTTACAGGGGAGGGCCCTCTGGGAGACCCAGTACTTC. This gives the protein CASSLQGRALWETQYF.

The chain is built from TRBV4-3 and TRBJ2-6; D unclear. V lost 1 base, J lost 0 bases, and 7 bases lay in between. The CDR3 covers 16 residues. CDR1 is LGHNA and CDR2 is YSLEER in the germline V gene. The CDR3 spells CASSQGRSSGANVLTF. CDR3 DNA sequence: TGCGCCAGCAGCCAAGGCCGGAGCTCTGGGGCCAACGTCCTGACTTTC.

The chain joins TRBV5-1 to TRBJ2-7; TRBD2 is a possible D gene (6 bases). Trimming took 3 bases from V and 3 from J, leaving 16 bases between them. CDR1 and CDR2 (germline): SGHRS, YFSETQ. The CDR3 sequence is 15 residues long. CDR3 sequence: CASSYSGRGGYEQYF. The CDR3 bases are TGCGCCAGCAGCTATTCTGGACGGGGAGGCTACGAGCAGTACTTC. The whole variable domain, filled in from reference TRBV5-1 and TRBJ2-7, reads KAGVTQTPRYLIKTRGQQVTLSCSPISGHRSVSWYQQTPGQGLQFLFEYFSETQRNKGNFPGRFSGRQFSNSRSEMNVSTLELGDSALYLCASSYSGRGGYEQYFGPGTRLTVT.

This chain links TRBV27 with TRBJ2-6; a weak D match, TRBD2 (5 bases). V lost 6 bases to trimming and J lost 3 bases, with 12 bases between them. Germline CDR1 MNHEY, CDR2 SMNVEV (reference sequence). The CDR3 contains 15 residues. The chain's CDR3 is CASRGVRGGANVLTF. The DNA of the CDR3 is TGTGCCAGCAGGGGCGTACGGGGTGGGGCCAACGTCCTGACTTTC.

V and J are TRBV5-6 and TRBJ1-1, with TRBD1 matching 10 bases. The V gene's germline CDR1 is SGHDT and CDR2 YYEEEE. This CDR3 region has 16 residues. The V and J ends lost 5 bases and 4 bases, in that order; junction bases with no gene match: 11. CDR3: CASRPGQGYFSTEAFF. CDR3 nucleotide sequence: TGTGCCAGCAGACCGGGACAGGGGTACTTTAGCACTGAAGCTTTCTTT. Complete variable domain (other parts from reference TRBV5-6 and TRBJ1-1): DAGVTQSPTHLIKTRGQQVTLRCSPKSGHDTVSWYQQALGQGPQFIFQYYEEEERQRGNFPDRFSGHQFPNYSSELNVNALLLGDSALYLCASRPGQGYFSTEAFFGQGTRLTVV.

This chain uses TRBV7-3 with TRBJ2-3, with 10 nucleotides matching TRBD1. This CDR3 comprises 14 residues. Trimming at V came to 5 bases and at J to 3 bases, leaving 2 bases not matched to a gene. Per the germline V gene, CDR1 is SGHTA and CDR2 is FQGTGA. CDR3 region: CASSPDRGTDTQYF. The CDR3 nucleotides read TGTGCCAGCAGCCCGGACAGGGGGACAGATACGCAGTATTTT.